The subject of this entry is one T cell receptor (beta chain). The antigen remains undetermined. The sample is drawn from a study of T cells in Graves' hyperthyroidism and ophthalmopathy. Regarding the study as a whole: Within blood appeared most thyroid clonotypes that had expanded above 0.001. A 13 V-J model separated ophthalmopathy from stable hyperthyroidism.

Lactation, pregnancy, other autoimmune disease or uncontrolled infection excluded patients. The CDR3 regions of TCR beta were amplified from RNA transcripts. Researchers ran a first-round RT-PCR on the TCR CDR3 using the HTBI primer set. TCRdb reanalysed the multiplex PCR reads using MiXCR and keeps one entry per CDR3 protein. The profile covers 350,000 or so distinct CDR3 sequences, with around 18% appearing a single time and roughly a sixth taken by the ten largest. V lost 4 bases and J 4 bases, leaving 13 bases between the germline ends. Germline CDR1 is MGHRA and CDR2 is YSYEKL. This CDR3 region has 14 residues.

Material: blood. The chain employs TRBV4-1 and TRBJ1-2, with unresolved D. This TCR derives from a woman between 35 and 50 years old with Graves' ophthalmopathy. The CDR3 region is CASSREETGYGYTF. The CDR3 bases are TGCGCCAGCAGCCGGGAAGAAACGGGCTATGGCTACACCTTC.